These T cell receptor beta chains were read from a single sample in a study of blood T cell repertoires in COVID-19. Sequenced by immunoSEQ multiplex PCR; TCRdb stores in-frame clones only, minus some. This table holds 90,000 to 150,000 clones, more than 60% found once. Sample: peripheral blood. These receptor sequences come from a man between 65 and 85 years old with acute or convalescent COVID-19. Both conserved end residues are part of each CDR3. D genes are given only for firm matches. Clone size is given for some rows only: seen once, a few or many times, or a class if the clone is expanded.

d_gene | abundance | j_gene | v_gene | CDR3aa | CDR3nt
NA | few | TRBJ2-7 | TRBV13 | CASSLEAGGIEQYF | TGTGCCAGCAGCTTAGAGGCAGGGGGGATCGAGCAGTACTTC
TRBD1 | NA | TRBJ1-2 | TRBV29-1 | CSVESRQGAHGYTF | TGCAGCGTTGAATCCCGACAGGGGGCCCATGGCTACACCTTC
NA | NA | TRBJ2-5 | TRBV19 | CASSWQGKETQYF | TGTGCCAGTAGTTGGCAGGGGAAAGAGACCCAGTACTTC
NA | few | TRBJ2-7 | TRBV5-4 | CASSPARDNYEQYF | TGTGCCAGCAGCCCGGCCAGGGACAATTACGAGCAGTACTTC
TRBD1 | NA | TRBJ1-2 | TRBV7-3 | CASSSQGALDGYTF | TGTGCCAGCAGCTCGCAGGGGGCTCTGGATGGCTACACCTTC
NA | NA | TRBJ1-6 | TRBV3-1/TRBV3-2 | CASSQESGSLTAFPLHF | TGTGCCAGCAGCCAAGAATCTGGGTCCCTGACTGCATTCCCCCTCCACTTT
TRBD1 | NA | TRBJ1-2 | TRBV10-2 | CASSEGTGPGYGYTF | TGCGCCAGCAGTGAGGGGACAGGTCCTGGGTATGGCTACACCTTC
NA | few | TRBJ2-2 | TRBV5-1 | CASSLFGLNTGELFF | TGCGCCAGCAGCTTGTTCGGGTTGAACACCGGGGAGCTGTTTTTT
TRBD1 | NA | TRBJ2-7 | TRBV7-2 | CASSLPGQVQQYF | TGTGCCAGCAGCTTACCGGGACAGGTGCAACAGTACTTC
NA | NA | TRBJ2-7 | TRBV6-5 | CASRKDSRSSEQYF | TGTGCCAGCAGGAAGGACTCTCGAAGTAGCGAGCAGTACTTC
NA | NA | TRBJ2-5 | TRBV5-4 | CASSLGGGETQYF | TGTGCCAGCAGCTTGGGAGGGGGAGAGACCCAGTACTTC
NA | NA | TRBJ2-7 | TRBV10-2 | CASSEAETYEQYF | TGCGCCAGCAGTGAGGCGGAGACGTACGAGCAGTACTTC
TRBD1 | once | TRBJ2-7 | TRBV28 | CASSSHLGQGWAYEQYF | TGTGCCAGCAGTTCCCATCTTGGACAGGGTTGGGCCTACGAGCAGTACTTC
TRBD1 | NA | TRBJ2-2 | TRBV18 | CASSPRDRVGTGELFF | TGTGCCAGCTCACCCCGGGACAGGGTCGGCACCGGGGAGCTGTTTTTT
NA | few | TRBJ1-2 | TRBV12-5 | CASGLAGTFYTF | TGTGCTAGTGGTTTGGCTGGGACATTCTACACCTTC
NA | once | TRBJ1-3 | TRBV15 | CATSNSDRSGNTIYF | TGTGCCACCAGCAACTCAGACAGATCTGGAAACACCATATATTTT
NA | NA | TRBJ2-7 | TRBV29-1 | CSVGRGSSYEQYF | TGCAGCGTTGGAAGGGGGAGCTCCTACGAGCAGTACTTC
NA | few | TRBJ2-3 | TRBV11-2 | CASSLGLRGRRGTDTQYF | TGTGCCAGCAGCTTAGGGCTACGCGGAAGAAGAGGGACAGATACGCAGTATTTT
NA | few | TRBJ2-2 | TRBV12-1 | CASSPRGVSRGFGGELFF | TGTGCCAGCAGCCCCCGCGGCGTATCCAGGGGTTTTGGCGGGGAGCTGTTTTTT
TRBD1 | NA | TRBJ1-5 | TRBV30 | CAWRAPGRGYQPQHF | TGTGCCTGGAGAGCCCCGGGCAGGGGGTATCAGCCCCAGCATTTT
NA | NA | TRBJ2-5 | TRBV18 | CASSPRVNKYF | TGTGCCAGCTCTCCCCGGGTCAATAAGTACTTC
TRBD1 | NA | TRBJ2-1 | TRBV9 | CASGGQGKRNEQFF | TGTGCCAGCGGAGGACAGGGGAAAAGAAATGAGCAGTTCTTC
NA | few | TRBJ1-6 | TRBV7-2 | CASSLIPGLNSPLHF | TGTGCCAGCAGCTTAATTCCGGGACTAAATTCACCCCTCCACTTT
NA | NA | TRBJ1-2 | TRBV7-8 | CASSFESAGYTF | TGTGCCAGCAGCTTCGAGAGTGCCGGCTACACCTTC
NA | few | TRBJ2-2 | TRBV7-2 | CASSQGGIELFF | TGTGCCAGCAGCCAGGGCGGGATAGAGCTGTTTTTT
NA | NA | TRBJ2-2 | TRBV6-2/TRBV6-3 | CASSWTERTGELFF | TGTGCCAGCAGCTGGACAGAGCGGACCGGGGAGCTGTTTTTT
NA | NA | TRBJ1-1 | TRBV12-3/TRBV12-4 | CASSFQVNTEAFF | TGTGCCAGCAGTTTTCAGGTGAACACTGAAGCTTTCTTT
TRBD2 | NA | TRBJ2-3 | TRBV30 | CAWSRAGVDTQYF | TGTGCCTGGAGTAGAGCGGGGGTAGATACGCAGTATTTT
TRBD1 | NA | TRBJ2-7 | TRBV18 | CASSPTGQGGHYEQYF | TGTGCCAGCTCACCAACGGGACAGGGTGGGCACTACGAGCAGTACTTC
TRBD1 | NA | TRBJ1-5 | TRBV2 | CASSLRQGQNQPQHF | TGTGCCAGCAGTTTGAGACAGGGTCAGAATCAGCCCCAGCATTTT
TRBD1 | NA | TRBJ1-5 | TRBV9 | CASSPVPGQGSNQPQHF | TGTGCCAGCAGCCCAGTGCCGGGACAGGGCAGCAATCAGCCCCAGCATTTT
NA | NA | TRBJ2-5 | TRBV9 | CASSPSPGGRETQYF | TGTGCCAGCAGCCCCTCGCCAGGGGGGAGAGAGACCCAGTACTTC
NA | once | TRBJ1-1 | TRBV20-1 | CSATPGEAFF | TGCAGTGCTACCCCAGGGGAAGCTTTCTTT
NA | NA | TRBJ1-1 | TRBV7-2 | CASSLGGPREAFF | TGTGCCAGCAGCTTGGGAGGGCCCAGGGAAGCTTTCTTT
TRBD2 | NA | TRBJ2-5 | TRBV7-9 | CASFRLAGSETQYF | TGTGCCAGCTTCAGGCTAGCGGGAAGCGAGACCCAGTACTTC
TRBD1 | NA | TRBJ2-7 | TRBV5-1 | CASSSGQVSSYEQYF | TGCGCCAGCAGCTCTGGACAGGTTAGCTCCTACGAGCAGTACTTC
TRBD2 | few | TRBJ2-7 | TRBV24-1 | CATSDPYRLADYYEQYF | TGTGCCACCAGTGATCCTTATCGGCTAGCGGACTACTACGAGCAGTACTTC
TRBD1 | NA | TRBJ1-5 | TRBV19 | CASSERGQGYQPQHF | TGTGCCAGTAGCGAGAGGGGACAGGGGTATCAGCCCCAGCATTTT
NA | NA | TRBJ1-3 | TRBV19 | CASSLGGPRGTIYF | TGTGCCAGTAGTCTTGGAGGCCCACGAGGCACCATATATTTT
NA | NA | TRBJ1-6 | TRBV13 | CASSSYRVAPLHF | TGTGCCAGCAGCTCCTACAGGGTCGCACCCCTCCACTTT
TRBD2 | NA | TRBJ2-7 | TRBV7-2 | CASSLVGPSGDYEQYF | TGTGCCAGCAGCTTAGTAGGTCCTAGCGGGGACTACGAGCAGTACTTC
NA | NA | TRBJ2-7 | TRBV28 | CASSLDRHYEQYF | TGTGCCAGCAGTTTGGACAGACACTACGAGCAGTACTTC
NA | NA | TRBJ1-1 | TRBV5-1 | CASSLAGNTEAFF | TGCGCCAGCAGCTTGGCAGGGAACACTGAAGCTTTCTTT
NA | once | TRBJ2-3 | TRBV4-1 | CASSQHVGRTDTQYF | TGCGCCAGCAGCCAACACGTCGGTCGCACAGATACGCAGTATTTT